The 29 T cell receptor beta chains below all came from one sample that was sequenced in a study of persistence of HIV-infected CD4 T cells. The libraries were made with immunoSEQ version 4 in survey mode. The assay was immunoSEQ multiplex PCR, and TCRdb's table has in-frame clones only and misses some. The table lists about 43,000 clones, 89% of them singletons. This nonspecific control used anti-CD3/anti-CD28 bead stimulation of CD4+ T cells. Sorting selected CD4+ T cells upregulating both CD40 ligand and CD69. Their antigens remain unidentified. The sequencing used CD4+ T cells sorted from PBMCs after approximately 20-hour stimulation, collected from a patient who received antiretroviral therapy. Every receptor here comes from an adult man with HIV who was CMV-seropositive.

This chain joins TRBV2 and TRBJ2-2, with 8 bases fitting TRBD2. V shed 4 bases, J shed 2 bases, and the junction held 9 bases outside the gene matches. The CDR3 sequence is 17 residues long. CDR1 and CDR2 (germline): SNHLY, FYNNEI. The CDR3 nucleotides are TGTGCCAGCAGTGGGGGAAGCGGGGGCCTAAACACCGGGGAGCTGTTTTTT. It yields the protein CASSGGSGGLNTGELFF.

The V and J genes are TRBV28 and TRBJ2-7, with 8 nucleotides matching TRBD2. The V and J ends lost 1 base and 3 bases, in that order; junction bases with no gene match: 2. CDR3 size: 14 residues. Germline CDR1 is MDHEN and CDR2 is SYDVKM. The CDR3 loop is CASSLSGTSYEQYF. As DNA, the CDR3 is TGTGCCAGCAGTTTATCCGGGACTAGCTACGAGCAGTACTTC.

The rearrangement links TRBV10-3 to TRBJ1-4, with D possibly matching TRBD1 (6 bases). The CDR3 extends over 14 amino acids. CDR1 and CDR2 (germline): ENHRY, SYGVKD. Trimming pared 4 bases from V and 8 bases from J, leaving 14 bases between. The CDR3 nucleotides read TGTGCCATCAGTGCCGGGGTCCAGGGGGAAAAACTGTTTTTT. This sequence encodes CAISAGVQGEKLFF.

The chain recombines TRBV30 with TRBJ1-5; D gene ambiguous. Per germline, CDR1 GTSNPN and CDR2 SVGIG (reference sequence). The CDR3 extends over 13 amino acids. The germline V and J ends were trimmed by 4 bases and 3 bases, with 10 bases remaining between them. CDR3 sequence: CAWNQDPNQPQHF. The DNA for the CDR3 is TGTGCCTGGAACCAGGACCCCAATCAGCCCCAGCATTTT.

This clone was observed once. The genes are TRBV18 and TRBJ2-3, with 9 bases fitting TRBD1. The CDR3 has 15 residues. V was clipped by 0 bases and J by 5 bases; unmatched bases: 3. From germline, CDR1 is KGHSH and CDR2 LQKENI. The CDR3 region is CASSPPGQGQDTQYF. As DNA, the CDR3 is TGTGCCAGCTCACCACCGGGACAGGGACAAGATACGCAGTATTTT. The full variable domain, in which reference TRBV18 and TRBJ2-3 provide the parts outside the CDR3, is NAGVMQNPRHLVRRRGQEARLRCSPMKGHSHVYWYRQLPEEGLKFMVYLQKENIIDESGMPKERFSAEFPKEGPSILRIQQVVRGDSAAYFCASSPPGQGQDTQYFGPGTRLTVL.

The chain links TRBV2 to TRBJ1-2; D is unresolved. V shed 7 bases and J shed 4 bases, with 13 bases lying between them. CDR1 and CDR2 (germline): SNHLY, FYNNEI. The CDR3 consists of 13 residues. The CDR3 DNA follows: TGTGCCAGCACCTCTGAGGGAAGCTATGGCTACACCTTC. It specifies CASTSEGSYGYTF.

The genes are TRBV19 and TRBJ1-4; 8 positions match TRBD1. V was pared by 6 bases and J by 9 bases, with 9 bases of the junction left unmatched. Germline V gene lookup returns CDR1 LNHDA and CDR2 SQIVND (reference sequence). The CDR3 spans 14 residues. The CDR3 region has the DNA TGTGCCAGTAGCAGGACAGGGCAAAGGAAAAAACTGTTTTTT. Translation gives CASSRTGQRKKLFF. The variable domain in full, with the rest retrieved from reference TRBV19 and TRBJ1-4, is DGGITQSPKYLFRKEGQNVTLSCEQNLNHDAMYWYRQDPGQGLRLIYYSQIVNDFQKGDIAEGYSVSREKKESFPLTVTSAQKNPTAFYLCASSRTGQRKKLFFGSGTQLSVL.

This chain joins TRBV18 and TRBJ1-1; TRBD1 agrees at 8 bases. Germline CDR1 KGHSH, CDR2 LQKENI. J lost 5 bases, V lost 6 bases, and 11 bases had no gene match. CDR3 length: 15 residues. CDR3 DNA sequence: TGTGCCAGCTCCCTTCGACAGGGGAGAGCGACTGAAGCTTTCTTT. Translation gives CASSLRQGRATEAFF.

The rearrangement links TRBV19 to TRBJ1-2; D not resolved. The germline V gene encodes CDR1 LNHDA and CDR2 SQIVND (reference sequence). The CDR3 spans 18 residues. Deletions cut 3 bases from V and 2 bases from J, with 22 bases between. The CDR3: CASSIRAGRQNQNYGYTF. The CDR3, as DNA: TGTGCCAGTAGTATTAGGGCCGGACGGCAGAATCAGAACTATGGCTACACCTTC.

The genes are TRBV5-6 and TRBJ2-7; no reliable D call. Germline V gene data show CDR1 as SGHDT and CDR2 as YYEEEE. CDR3 length: 13 amino acids. The V and J ends lost 0 bases and 7 bases respectively, with 11 bases between them. CDR3 DNA: TGTGCCAGCAGCTTGGTCTCAGTAAGGGAGCAGTACTTC. As protein: CASSLVSVREQYF.

This chain joins TRBV5-1 and TRBJ1-6, with TRBD1 matching 7 bases. CDR3 length: 15 amino acids. CDR1 and CDR2 (germline): SGHRS, YFSETQ. V lost 0 bases and J lost 14; bases outside the gene matches: 11. For the CDR3, the DNA is TGCGCCAGCAGCTTGGCTGACCGGGACAGCTCGGCCCTCCACTTT. This translates into CASSLADRDSSALHF.

The chain employs TRBV19 and TRBJ2-7; 10 nucleotides match TRBD1. The ends lost 6 bases at V and 4 bases at J; junction bases unmatched: 9. The CDR3 has 15 amino acids. Germline V lookup: CDR1 LNHDA, CDR2 SQIVND (reference sequence). CDR3 loop: CASSHIGTGDYEQYF. The CDR3 region has the DNA TGTGCCAGTAGCCACATAGGGACAGGGGATTACGAGCAGTACTTC.

CDR3 amino acids: CASRLGTDNSPLHF. CDR3 in DNA: TGCGCCAGCAGATTAGGGACAGATAATTCACCCCTCCACTTT. This sequence joins TRBV4-1 and TRBJ1-6, with 7 positions matching TRBD1. V gave up 6 bases and J gave up 5 bases; unmatched junction bases: 4. Germline CDR1 is MGHRA and CDR2 is YSYEKL. CDR3 length equals 14 residues.

V gene TRBV5-1 combines with J gene TRBJ2-1, with 11 bases aligning to TRBD2. The CDR3 runs 13 residues. V was clipped by 7 bases and J by 8 bases; unmatched bases: 5. Looked up from germline, CDR1 is SGHRS and CDR2 is YFSETQ. Here the CDR3 reads CASDSGGADEQFF. The CDR3 nucleotides are TGCGCCAGCGATAGCGGGGGGGCAGATGAGCAGTTCTTC.

This chain joins TRBV19 and TRBJ2-1, with 8 positions matching TRBD2. The germline gives CDR1 LNHDA, CDR2 SQIVND (reference sequence). The V segment lost 3 bases and the J segment 7 bases; nucleotides outside the gene matches: 14. There are 17 residues in the CDR3. CDR3 sequence (DNA): TGTGCCAGTAGTATCCGTTTGCCCATCACGGGGGGGAATGAGCAGTTCTTC. This gives the protein CASSIRLPITGGNEQFF.

The rearrangement uses TRBV6-2 or TRBV6-3 and TRBJ1-1, with D hard to call. CDR3 length: 13 residues. Per germline, CDR1 MNHEY and CDR2 SVGEGT. Trimming removed 0 bases at V and 6 bases at J, with 8 bases between. The CDR3 sequence is CASSYSTGPEAFF. The CDR3 coding sequence is TGTGCCAGCAGTTACTCGACTGGCCCTGAAGCTTTCTTT.

The rearrangement links TRBV6-1 to TRBJ1-4; the D gene is possibly TRBD1 (6 bases). Trimming stripped 3 bases from V and 8 bases from J, with 10 bases between. The CDR3 extends over 13 amino acids. Germline CDR1 is MNHNS and CDR2 is SASEGT. CDR3 sequence reads: CASSDTGREKLFF. For the CDR3, the DNA is TGTGCCAGCAGTGACACAGGGAGAGAAAAACTGTTTTTT.

The chain employs TRBV28 and TRBJ1-6; a weak D match, TRBD1 (5 bases). The germline CDR1 and CDR2 sequences are MDHEN and SYDVKM. Trimming pared 7 bases from V and 9 bases from J, leaving 25 bases between. There are 17 residues in the CDR3. CDR3 residues: CASISGGIAVGGSPLHF. CDR3 bases: TGTGCCAGCATCTCCGGGGGTATCGCGGTGGGAGGTTCACCCCTCCACTTT. Based on the CDR3 plus reference TRBV28 and TRBJ1-6, the full variable domain is DVKVTQSSRYLVKRTGEKVFLECVQDMDHENMFWYRQDPGLGLRLIYFSYDVKMKEKGDIPEGYSVSREKKERFSLILESASTNQTSMYLCASISGGIAVGGSPLHFGNGTRLTVT.

This clone is a singleton in its sample. The genes are TRBV4-2 and TRBJ2-1; possibly TRBD2 for D (7 bases). Germline V lookup: CDR1 LGHNA, CDR2 YNFKEQ. The V gene lost 0 bases and the J gene lost 6 bases, with 24 bases spanning the gap. The CDR3 covers 19 residues. The CDR3 DNA reads TGTGCCAGCAGCCAAGATTTAGGGGCGGGGGTCACCAGGGGCAATGAGCAGTTCTTC. It encodes CASSQDLGAGVTRGNEQFF.

The V and J genes are TRBV6-6 and TRBJ2-3; TRBD2 matches at 8 bases. CDR3 size: 17 residues. The junction had 11 bases not matched to a gene; V was cut back by 5 bases and J by 1 base. Per the germline V gene, CDR1 is MNHNY and CDR2 is SVGAGI (reference sequence). CDR3 in amino acids: CASSRGIAGMGTDTQYF. For the CDR3, the DNA is TGTGCCAGCAGTCGTGGCATAGCGGGGATGGGCACAGATACGCAGTATTTT.

The rearrangement joins TRBV4-1 to TRBJ2-1, with D perhaps TRBD1 (6 bases). There are 14 residues in the CDR3. V gave up 0 bases and J gave up 12 bases, with 15 bases separating them. Germline CDR1 is MGHRA and CDR2 is YSYEKL. The CDR3 reads CASSQDETGRWQFF. The CDR3 region has the DNA TGCGCCAGCAGCCAAGATGAGACAGGTCGATGGCAGTTCTTC.

The chain uses TRBV18 and TRBJ1-5; possible D gene TRBD1, 5 bases. V was cut by 1 base and J by 2 bases, with 12 bases left in between. The germline V gene encodes CDR1 KGHSH and CDR2 LQKENI. The CDR3 length is 16 residues. The CDR3 region has the DNA TGTGCCAGCTCACCACAGGGGTCCCAGGGCAATCAGCCCCAGCATTTT. As protein: CASSPQGSQGNQPQHF. Complete variable domain (other parts from reference TRBV18 and TRBJ1-5): NAGVMQNPRHLVRRRGQEARLRCSPMKGHSHVYWYRQLPEEGLKFMVYLQKENIIDESGMPKERFSAEFPKEGPSILRIQQVVRGDSAAYFCASSPQGSQGNQPQHFGDGTRLSIL.

The chain has TRBV4-2 and TRBJ1-6; 8 nucleotides agree with TRBD1. The CDR3 totals 15 residues. The V gene's germline CDR1 is LGHNA and CDR2 YNFKEQ. V gave up 0 bases and J gave up 10 bases; unmatched junction bases: 5. CDR3 coding DNA: TGTGCCAGCAGCCAAGATCTAGGGACAGGATCACCCCTCCACTTT. Translation: CASSQDLGTGSPLHF.

The chain employs TRBV12-5 and TRBJ2-1; TRBD2 matches 11 bases. The CDR3 consists of 22 residues. Germline V gene sequence: CDR1 LGHNT, CDR2 FRNRAP. With 0 bases clipped from V and 5 bases from J, the junction kept 21 bases outside the gene matches. The CDR3 region has the DNA TGTGCTAGTGGTTTGGTACTAGCGGGGGTCTCCTTTTTTGACCTCTCTAACAATGAGCAGTTCTTC. The encoded protein is CASGLVLAGVSFFDLSNNEQFF.

The rearrangement links TRBV4-1 to TRBJ1-4, with no clear D. This CDR3 has 16 residues. Looked up from germline, CDR1 is MGHRA and CDR2 is YSYEKL. With 1 base removed from V and 0 bases from J, the gap between germline ends came to 9 bases. The DNA for the CDR3 is TGCGCCAGCAGCCAAGCTCCGGTTGCAACTAATGAAAAACTGTTTTTT. This translates into CASSQAPVATNEKLFF.

The genes are TRBV7-8 and TRBJ1-1; 7 bases line up with TRBD1. V shed 4 bases, J shed 4 bases, and the junction held 9 bases outside the gene matches. The CDR3 is 15 residues long. Germline V gene lookup returns CDR1 SGHVS and CDR2 FQNEAQ. For the CDR3, the DNA is TGTGCCAGCAGCTACCTTGACAGGGTGGGCACTGAAGCTTTCTTT. It yields the protein CASSYLDRVGTEAFF. The whole variable domain, remainder taken from reference TRBV7-8 and TRBJ1-1, is GAGVSQSPRYKVAKRGQDVALRCDPISGHVSLFWYQQALGQGPEFLTYFQNEAQLDKSGLPSDRFFAERPEGSVSTLKIQRTQQEDSAVYLCASSYLDRVGTEAFFGQGTRLTVV.

This sequence joins TRBV18 and TRBJ1-3; perhaps TRBD1 as D (5 bases). CDR1 and CDR2 from the germline V gene are KGHSH and LQKENI. The CDR3 is 19 residues long. The V end was cut by 2 bases, the J end by 0 bases, with 20 bases between. This chain's CDR3 is CASSPRGSAPLSSGNTIYF. In DNA form, the CDR3 reads TGTGCCAGCTCACCAAGGGGCAGTGCCCCCCTTAGCTCTGGAAACACCATATATTTT.

V is TRBV4-2 and J is TRBJ2-6; D is possibly TRBD1 (6 bases). CDR1 is LGHNA and CDR2 is YNFKEQ in the germline V gene. Deletions cut 0 bases from V and 0 bases from J, with 9 bases between. CDR3 length equals 17 residues. DNA of the CDR3: TGTGCCAGCAGCCAAGATCAGGACAGCTCTGGGGCCAACGTCCTGACTTTC. Protein: CASSQDQDSSGANVLTF.

A single count supports this clone. The chain combines TRBV27 with TRBJ2-1, with D perhaps matching TRBD2 (6 bases). Germline V CDR1 and CDR2: MNHEY, SMNVEV (reference sequence). Trimming removed 6 bases at V and 14 bases at J, with 23 bases between. This CDR3 region has 14 residues. In nucleotides, the CDR3 is TGTGCCAGCAGCCAAAAAACCGGAGGGACTCCTAAGTTCTTC. Protein sequence: CASSQKTGGTPKFF.